This TCR beta chain emerged from a study of T cell responses to AZD1222 COVID-19 vaccine. Findings and limits, study-wide: There were mostly white British donors and more females than males, and clonal diversity was possibly underestimated. Repertoires were collected only later (after the peak T cell response had occurred).

A word on this clone: Its antigen is not identified.

Here immunoSEQ multiplex PCR was the method, and the copy in TCRdb shows in-frame clones only, minus some. The sample lists over 50,000 clones, approximately 84% occurring once. The V end was cut by 3 bases, the J end by 7 bases, with 7 bases between. Germline V CDR1 and CDR2: SGDLS, YYNGEE. The CDR3 totals 12 residues. The sequence came from an adult in good health. The chain uses TRBV9 and TRBJ2-2; D gene unclear. Here the sequenced sample was peripheral blood, taken on day 0 of AZD1222 vaccination. The CDR3 DNA reads as TGTGCCAGCAGCGCCACTATCGGGGAGCTGTTTTTT. Translated: CASSATIGELFF.